This entry is about one T cell receptor beta chain. The data are from a study of cytomegalovirus exposure and HLA in healthy donors. The method was immunoSEQ multiplex PCR; TCRdb's version includes in-frame clones alone and lacks a portion of them. The data hold 75,000 to 90,000 clones, with approximately 95% observed a single time. CDR3 length: 13 amino acids. In germline, CDR1 is MNHEY, CDR2 SVGAGI. The ends were cut back, 2 bases at V and 7 bases at J, with 11 bases in the middle. This receptor was obtained from a woman aged 18-29 years in good health and CMV-seronegative. The sample was PBMCs. The V gene is TRBV6-5, the J gene TRBJ1-2; weak D call: TRBD1 (6 bases). Here the CDR3 DNA reads TGTGCCAGCAGTTACGAGGGGGGGGTTGGCTACACCTTC. Residues: CASSYEGGVGYTF.